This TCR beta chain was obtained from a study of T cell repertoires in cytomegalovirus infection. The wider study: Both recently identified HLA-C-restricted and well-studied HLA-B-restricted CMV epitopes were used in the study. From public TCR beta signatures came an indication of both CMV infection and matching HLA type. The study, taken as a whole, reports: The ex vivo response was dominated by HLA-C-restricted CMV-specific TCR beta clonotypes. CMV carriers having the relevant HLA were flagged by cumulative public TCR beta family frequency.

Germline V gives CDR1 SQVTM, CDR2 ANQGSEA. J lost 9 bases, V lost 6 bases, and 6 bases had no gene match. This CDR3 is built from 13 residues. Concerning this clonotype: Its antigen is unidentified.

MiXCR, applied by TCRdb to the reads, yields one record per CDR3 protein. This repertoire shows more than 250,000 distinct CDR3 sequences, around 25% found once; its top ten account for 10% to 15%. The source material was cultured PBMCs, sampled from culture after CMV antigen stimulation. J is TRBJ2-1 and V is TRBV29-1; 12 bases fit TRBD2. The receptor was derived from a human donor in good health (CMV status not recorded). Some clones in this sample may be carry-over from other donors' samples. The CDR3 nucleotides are TGCAGCGTCAGACTAGCGGGAGATGTTGAGCAGTTCTTC. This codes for CSVRLAGDVEQFF.